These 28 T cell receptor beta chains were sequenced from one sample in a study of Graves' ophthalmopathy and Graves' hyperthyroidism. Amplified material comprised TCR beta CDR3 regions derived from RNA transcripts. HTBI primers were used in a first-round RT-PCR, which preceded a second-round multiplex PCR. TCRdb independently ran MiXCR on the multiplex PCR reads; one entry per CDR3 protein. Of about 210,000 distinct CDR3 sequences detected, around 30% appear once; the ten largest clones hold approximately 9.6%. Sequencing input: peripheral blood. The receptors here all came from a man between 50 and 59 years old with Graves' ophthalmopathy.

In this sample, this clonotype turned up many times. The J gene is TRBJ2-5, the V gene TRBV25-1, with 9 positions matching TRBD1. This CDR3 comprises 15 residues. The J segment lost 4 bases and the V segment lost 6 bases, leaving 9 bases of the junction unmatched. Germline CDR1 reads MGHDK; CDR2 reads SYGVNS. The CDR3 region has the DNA TGTGCCAGCAGCCCCGGGACAGGGTGGCCAGAGACCCAGTACTTC. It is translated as CASSPGTGWPETQYF.

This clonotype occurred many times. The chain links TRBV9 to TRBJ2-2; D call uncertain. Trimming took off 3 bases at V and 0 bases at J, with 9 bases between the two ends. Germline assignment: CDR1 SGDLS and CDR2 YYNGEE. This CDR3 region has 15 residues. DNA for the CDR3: TGTGCCAGCAGCGCTACGATTGCGAACACCGGGGAGCTGTTTTTT. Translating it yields CASSATIANTGELFF.

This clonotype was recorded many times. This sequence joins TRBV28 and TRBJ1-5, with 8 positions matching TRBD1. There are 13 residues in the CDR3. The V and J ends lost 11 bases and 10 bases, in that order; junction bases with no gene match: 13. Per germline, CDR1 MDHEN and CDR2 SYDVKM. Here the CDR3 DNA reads TGTGCCGGTCGCGGACAGGGCAAACTACCCCAGCATTTT. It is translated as CAGRGQGKLPQHF. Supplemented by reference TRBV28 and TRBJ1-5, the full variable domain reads DVKVTQSSRYLVKRTGEKVFLECVQDMDHENMFWYRQDPGLGLRLIYFSYDVKMKEKGDIPEGYSVSREKKERFSLILESASTNQTSMYLCAGRGQGKLPQHFGDGTRLSIL.

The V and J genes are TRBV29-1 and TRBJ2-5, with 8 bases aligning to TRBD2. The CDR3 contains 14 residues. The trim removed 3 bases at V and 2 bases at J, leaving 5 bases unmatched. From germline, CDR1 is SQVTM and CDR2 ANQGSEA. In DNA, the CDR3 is TGCAGCGTTGAGGGGGCGGGAGGACAAGAGACCCAGTACTTC. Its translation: CSVEGAGGQETQYF.

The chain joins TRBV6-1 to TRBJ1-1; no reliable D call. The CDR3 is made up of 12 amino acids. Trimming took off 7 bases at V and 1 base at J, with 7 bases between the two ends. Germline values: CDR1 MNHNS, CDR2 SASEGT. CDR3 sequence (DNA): TGTGCCAGCACCGAAAGGAACACTGAAGCTTTCTTT. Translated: CASTERNTEAFF.

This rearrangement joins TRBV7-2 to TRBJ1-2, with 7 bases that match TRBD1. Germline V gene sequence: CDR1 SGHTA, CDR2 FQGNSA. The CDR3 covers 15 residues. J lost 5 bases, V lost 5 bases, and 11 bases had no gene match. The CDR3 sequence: CASSQLQGQLYGYTF. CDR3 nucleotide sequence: TGTGCCAGCAGCCAACTGCAGGGACAGCTATATGGCTACACCTTC.

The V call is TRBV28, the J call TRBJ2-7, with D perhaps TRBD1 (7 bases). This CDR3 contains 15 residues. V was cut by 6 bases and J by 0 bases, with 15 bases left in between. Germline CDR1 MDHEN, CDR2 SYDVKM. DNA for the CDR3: TGTGCCAGCAGCCCTCGACAGGGACTCTCCTACGAGCAGTACTTC. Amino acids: CASSPRQGLSYEQYF.

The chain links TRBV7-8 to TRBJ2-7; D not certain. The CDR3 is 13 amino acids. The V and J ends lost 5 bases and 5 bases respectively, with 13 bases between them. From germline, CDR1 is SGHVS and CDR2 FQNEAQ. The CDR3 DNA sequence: TGTGCCAGCAGCCTTATTAGATTCGACGAGCAGTACTTC. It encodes CASSLIRFDEQYF. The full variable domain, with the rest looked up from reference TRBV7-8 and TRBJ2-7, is GAGVSQSPRYKVAKRGQDVALRCDPISGHVSLFWYQQALGQGPEFLTYFQNEAQLDKSGLPSDRFFAERPEGSVSTLKIQRTQQEDSAVYLCASSLIRFDEQYFGPGTRLTVT.

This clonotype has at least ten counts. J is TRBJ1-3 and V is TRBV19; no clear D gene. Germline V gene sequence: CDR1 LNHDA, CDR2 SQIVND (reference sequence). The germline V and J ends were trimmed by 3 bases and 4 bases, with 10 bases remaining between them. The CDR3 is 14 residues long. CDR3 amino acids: CASSMSWYGNTIYF. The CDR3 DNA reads TGTGCCAGTAGTATGTCGTGGTACGGAAACACCATATATTTT. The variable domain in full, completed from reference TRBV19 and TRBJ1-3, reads DGGITQSPKYLFRKEGQNVTLSCEQNLNHDAMYWYRQDPGQGLRLIYYSQIVNDFQKGDIAEGYSVSREKKESFPLTVTSAQKNPTAFYLCASSMSWYGNTIYFGEGSWLTVV.

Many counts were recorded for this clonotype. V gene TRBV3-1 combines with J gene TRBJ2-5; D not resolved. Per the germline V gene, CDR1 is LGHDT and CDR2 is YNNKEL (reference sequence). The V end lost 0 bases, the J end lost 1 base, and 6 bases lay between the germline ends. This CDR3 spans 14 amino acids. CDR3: CASSQETFQETQYF. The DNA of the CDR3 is TGTGCCAGCAGCCAAGAGACATTCCAAGAGACCCAGTACTTC.

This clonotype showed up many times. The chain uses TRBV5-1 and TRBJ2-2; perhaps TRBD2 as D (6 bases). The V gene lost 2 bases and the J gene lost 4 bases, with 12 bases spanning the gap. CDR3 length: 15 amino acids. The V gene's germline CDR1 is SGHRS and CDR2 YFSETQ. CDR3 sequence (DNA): TGCGCCAGCAGCTTCTTCGGGAGCGGCACCGGGGAGCTGTTTTTT. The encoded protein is CASSFFGSGTGELFF. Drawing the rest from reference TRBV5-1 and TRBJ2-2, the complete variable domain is KAGVTQTPRYLIKTRGQQVTLSCSPISGHRSVSWYQQTPGQGLQFLFEYFSETQRNKGNFPGRFSGRQFSNSRSEMNVSTLELGDSALYLCASSFFGSGTGELFFGEGSRLTVL.

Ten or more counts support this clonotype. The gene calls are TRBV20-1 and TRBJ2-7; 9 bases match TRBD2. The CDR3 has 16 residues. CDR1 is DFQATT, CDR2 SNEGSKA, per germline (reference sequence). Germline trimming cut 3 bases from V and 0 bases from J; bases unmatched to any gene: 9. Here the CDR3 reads CSARAASGRSSYEQYF. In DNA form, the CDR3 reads TGCAGTGCTAGGGCGGCGAGCGGGAGGAGCTCCTACGAGCAGTACTTC.

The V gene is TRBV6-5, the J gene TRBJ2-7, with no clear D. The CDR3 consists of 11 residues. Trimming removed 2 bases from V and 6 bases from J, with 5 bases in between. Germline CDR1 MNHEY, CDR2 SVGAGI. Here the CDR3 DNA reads TGTGCCAGCAGTTACGGTGCCGAGCAGTACTTC. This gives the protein CASSYGAEQYF.

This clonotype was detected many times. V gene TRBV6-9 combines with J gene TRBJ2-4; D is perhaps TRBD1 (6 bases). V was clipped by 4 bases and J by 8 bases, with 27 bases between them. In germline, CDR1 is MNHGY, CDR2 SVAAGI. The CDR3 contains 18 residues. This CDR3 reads CASSCLHMGHGRVDIQYF. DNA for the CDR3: TGTGCCAGCAGTTGTCTACACATGGGACACGGACGGGTGGACATTCAGTACTTC.

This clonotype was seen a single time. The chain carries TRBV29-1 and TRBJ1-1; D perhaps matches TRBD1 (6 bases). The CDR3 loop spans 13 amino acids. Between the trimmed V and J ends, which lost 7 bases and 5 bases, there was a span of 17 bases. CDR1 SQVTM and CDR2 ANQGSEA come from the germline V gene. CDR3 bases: TGCAGCGCCCTAACCACTAGGGGGACTGAAGCTTTCTTT. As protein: CSALTTRGTEAFF.

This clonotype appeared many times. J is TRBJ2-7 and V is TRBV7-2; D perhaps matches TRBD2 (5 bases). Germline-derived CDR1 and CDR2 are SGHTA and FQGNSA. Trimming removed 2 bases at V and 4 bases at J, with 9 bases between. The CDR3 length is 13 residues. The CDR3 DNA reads TGTGCCAGCAGCTTAAATGCGGGTTACGAGCAGTACTTC. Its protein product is CASSLNAGYEQYF.

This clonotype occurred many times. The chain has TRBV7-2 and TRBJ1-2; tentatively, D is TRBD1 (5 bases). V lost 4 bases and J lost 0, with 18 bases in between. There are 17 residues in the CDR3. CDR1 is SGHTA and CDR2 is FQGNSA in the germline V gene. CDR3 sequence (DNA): TGTGCCAGCAGCTCGGGACCGAATATTATAGCTAACTATGGCTACACCTTC. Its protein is CASSSGPNIIANYGYTF.

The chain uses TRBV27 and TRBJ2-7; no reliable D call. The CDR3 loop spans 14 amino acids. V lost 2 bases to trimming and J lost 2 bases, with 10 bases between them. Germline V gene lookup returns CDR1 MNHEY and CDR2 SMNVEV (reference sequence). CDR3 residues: CASSLGYQAYEQYF. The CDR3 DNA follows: TGTGCCAGCAGTTTAGGGTACCAAGCCTACGAGCAGTACTTC.

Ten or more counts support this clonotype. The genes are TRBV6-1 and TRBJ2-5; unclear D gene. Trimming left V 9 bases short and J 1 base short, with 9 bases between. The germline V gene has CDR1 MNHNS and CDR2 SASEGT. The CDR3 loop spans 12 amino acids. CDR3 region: CASRKTQETQYF. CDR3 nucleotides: TGTGCCAGTAGGAAAACCCAAGAGACCCAGTACTTC.

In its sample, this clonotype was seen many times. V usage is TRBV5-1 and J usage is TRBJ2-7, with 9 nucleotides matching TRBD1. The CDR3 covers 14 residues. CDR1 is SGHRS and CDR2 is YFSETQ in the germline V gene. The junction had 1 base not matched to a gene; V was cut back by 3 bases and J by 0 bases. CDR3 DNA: TGCGCCAGCAGCTGGGGACAGGGCTCCTACGAGCAGTACTTC. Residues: CASSWGQGSYEQYF.

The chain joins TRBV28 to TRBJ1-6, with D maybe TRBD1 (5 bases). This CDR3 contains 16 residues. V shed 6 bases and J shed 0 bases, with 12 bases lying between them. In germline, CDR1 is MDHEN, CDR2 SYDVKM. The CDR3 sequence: CASRWDGSSYNSPLHF. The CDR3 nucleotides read TGTGCCAGCAGATGGGACGGGAGCTCCTATAATTCACCCCTCCACTTT. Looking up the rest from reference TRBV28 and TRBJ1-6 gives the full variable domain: DVKVTQSSRYLVKRTGEKVFLECVQDMDHENMFWYRQDPGLGLRLIYFSYDVKMKEKGDIPEGYSVSREKKERFSLILESASTNQTSMYLCASRWDGSSYNSPLHFGNGTRLTVT.

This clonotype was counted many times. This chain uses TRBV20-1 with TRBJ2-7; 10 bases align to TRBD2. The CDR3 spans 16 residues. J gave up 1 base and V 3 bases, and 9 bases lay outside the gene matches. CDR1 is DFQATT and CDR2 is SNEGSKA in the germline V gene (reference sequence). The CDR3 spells CSARPRTSGSSYEQYF. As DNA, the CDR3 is TGCAGTGCTAGGCCCAGGACTAGCGGTTCTTCCTACGAGCAGTACTTC.

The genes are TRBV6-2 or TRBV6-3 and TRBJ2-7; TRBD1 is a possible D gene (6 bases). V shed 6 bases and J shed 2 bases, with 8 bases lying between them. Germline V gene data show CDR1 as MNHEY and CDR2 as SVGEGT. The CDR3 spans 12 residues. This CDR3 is CASRQGAYEQYF. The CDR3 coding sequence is TGTGCCAGCAGACAGGGCGCCTACGAGCAGTACTTC.

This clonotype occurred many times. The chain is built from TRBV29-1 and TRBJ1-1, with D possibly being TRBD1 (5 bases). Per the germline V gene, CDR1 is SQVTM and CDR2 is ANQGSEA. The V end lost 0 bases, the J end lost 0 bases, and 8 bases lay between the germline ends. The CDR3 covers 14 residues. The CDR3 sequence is CSVEEGTVNTEAFF. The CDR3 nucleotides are TGCAGCGTTGAAGAAGGGACGGTGAACACTGAAGCTTTCTTT. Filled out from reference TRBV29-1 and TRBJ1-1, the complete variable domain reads SAVISQKPSRDICQRGTSLTIQCQVDSQVTMMFWYRQQPGQSLTLIATANQGSEATYESGFVIDKFPISRPNLTFSTLTVSNMSPEDSSIYLCSVEEGTVNTEAFFGQGTRLTVV.

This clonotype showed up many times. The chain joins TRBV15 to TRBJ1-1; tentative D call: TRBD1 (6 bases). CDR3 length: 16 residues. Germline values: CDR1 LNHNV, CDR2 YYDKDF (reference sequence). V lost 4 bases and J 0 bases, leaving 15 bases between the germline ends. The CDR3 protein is CATSKTGDLMNTEAFF. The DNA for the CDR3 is TGTGCCACCAGCAAGACAGGAGACTTAATGAACACTGAAGCTTTCTTT.

The chain's CDR3 is CASSTQGLAGENIGEQYF. For the CDR3, the DNA is TGTGCCAGCAGCACCCAGGGACTAGCGGGAGAGAACATAGGAGAGCAGTACTTC. The chain couples TRBV6-2 or TRBV6-3 to TRBJ2-7; 14 nucleotides line up with TRBD2. With V trimmed by 6 bases and J by 7 bases, 17 bases remained unmatched. This CDR3 is 18 amino acids long. Germline lookup yields CDR1 MNHEY and CDR2 SVGEGT.

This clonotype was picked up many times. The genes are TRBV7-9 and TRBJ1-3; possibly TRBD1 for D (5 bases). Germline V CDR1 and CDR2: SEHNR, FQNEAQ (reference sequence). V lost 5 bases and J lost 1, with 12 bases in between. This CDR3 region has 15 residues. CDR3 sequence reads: CASSSRVESGNTIYF. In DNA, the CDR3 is TGTGCCAGCAGCAGCAGGGTAGAGTCTGGAAACACCATATATTTT.

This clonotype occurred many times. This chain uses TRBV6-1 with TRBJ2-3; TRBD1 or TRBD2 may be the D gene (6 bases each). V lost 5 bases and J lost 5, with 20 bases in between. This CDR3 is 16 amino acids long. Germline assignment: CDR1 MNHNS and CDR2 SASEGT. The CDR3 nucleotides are TGTGCCAGCAGTCAAGAACGTCGGGGGCTGGGAGATACGCAGTATTTT. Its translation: CASSQERRGLGDTQYF.